This T cell receptor (beta chain) was recovered during a study of identifying expanded T cells in peripheral blood. Study-wide results and caveats: Variance in clone template counts between approximately 2-week samples significantly increased with total template count across all healthy donors.

No infections or other immune events were documented during collection. Comments on this clone: Its cognate antigen is unknown.

Sequenced by immunoSEQ multiplex PCR; TCRdb stores in-frame clones only, minus some. Seen here are under 100,000 clones, around 84% observed once, and the top ten hold roughly 4.4%. CDR3 length equals 17 residues. Losses at the gene ends were 1 base for V and 4 bases for J; bases not matched to a gene: 11. Germline V gene sequence: CDR1 KGHSH, CDR2 LQKENI. The chain has TRBV18 and TRBJ2-3; TRBD1 matches 7 bases. The source is a person aged 18 to 75 in good health. Material: blood. For the CDR3, the DNA is TGTGCCAGCTCACCACGCCAGGGACAGCAAAGGGCAGATACGCAGTATTTT. This gives the protein CASSPRQGQQRADTQYF. The full variable domain, its missing parts supplied by reference TRBV18 and TRBJ2-3, is NAGVMQNPRHLVRRRGQEARLRCSPMKGHSHVYWYRQLPEEGLKFMVYLQKENIIDESGMPKERFSAEFPKEGPSILRIQQVVRGDSAAYFCASSPRQGQQRADTQYFGPGTRLTVL.